The rows below give T cell receptor beta chains drawn from one sample of a study of T cell responses to AZD1222 COVID-19 vaccine. The repertoire was sequenced with immunoSEQ multiplex PCR; TCRdb's copy has only in-frame clones and lacks some. The sample gives 70,000 to 85,000 clones, around four fifths of which show up once; about 1.3% is in the top ten. Sequences were derived from peripheral blood, sampled 28 days after the second AZD1222 dose. The receptor source for this set is an adult who received the AZD1222 COVID-19 vaccine. The conserved cysteine and the conserved F or W are not part of the CDR3 here. The order of the fields is D gene, V gene, J gene, CDR3 protein. The D gene is left open where the match is weak.

>NA|TRBV7-6|TRBJ2-1
ASSSPQAGLNEQF
>NA|TRBV7-9|TRBJ2-5
ASSSTQGHQETQY
>TRBD2|TRBV28|TRBJ2-1
ASSLRRLAGGPWSYNEQF
>TRBD1|TRBV5-5|TRBJ1-4
ASSWDRATNEKLF
>TRBD2|TRBV30|TRBJ2-7
AWSVDRGGGEQY
>TRBD1|TRBV3-1/TRBV3-2|TRBJ1-2
ASSQGGQAYGYT
>NA|TRBV20-1|TRBJ2-6
SASISGANVLT
>TRBD1|TRBV27|TRBJ1-5
ASRIIQGYQPQH
>NA|TRBV6-6|TRBJ1-2
ASNNGGAGGYT
>NA|TRBV7-9|TRBJ1-2
ASSLVGGDYGYT